This T cell receptor (beta chain) was captured by sequencing in a study of T-cell memory formation after mild COVID-19. The wider study: TCR clusters mostly belonged to single donors. Broader study findings: The CD4+ clones that contracted clustered mainly within CM and EM, and the CD8+ clones concentrated in EMRA. Clones contracting day 15 to 85 were balanced CD4/CD8; later expanders leaned CD4+. That cross-reactive memory joined was suggested by some responding clones appearing in pre-infection memory.

Concerning this clonotype: Its antigen is not identified.

The CDR3 covers 12 residues. With 1 base removed from V and 4 bases from J, the gap between germline ends came to 4 bases. Germline V gene sequence: CDR1 MGHRA, CDR2 YSYEKL. One entry per CDR3 protein results from TCRdb running MiXCR on the 5' RACE reads. The repertoire holds about 350,000 distinct CDR3 sequences, with roughly an eighth as singletons. This sequence originates from a man aged 18 to 29 who had mild COVID-19 (a few samples of this study predate the infection). Cell type and time point are not known. Input material: PBMCs or a T cell subset sorted from them (not recorded which). V is TRBV4-1 and J is TRBJ1-2, with no clear D. CDR3 nucleotides: TGCGCCAGCAGCCAAGTTTCCTATGGCTACACCTTC. Its translation: CASSQVSYGYTF.